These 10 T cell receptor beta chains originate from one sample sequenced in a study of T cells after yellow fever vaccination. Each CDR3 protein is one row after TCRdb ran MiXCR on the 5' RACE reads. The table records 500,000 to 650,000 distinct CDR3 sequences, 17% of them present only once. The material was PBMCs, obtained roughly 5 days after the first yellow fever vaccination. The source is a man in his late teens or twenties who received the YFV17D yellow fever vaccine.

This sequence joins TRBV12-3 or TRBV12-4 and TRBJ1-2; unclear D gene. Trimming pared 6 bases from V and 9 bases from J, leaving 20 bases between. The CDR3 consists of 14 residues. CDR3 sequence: CASSPGFLMGRYTF. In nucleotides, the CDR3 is TGTGCCAGCAGCCCTGGGTTTTTAATGGGTCGCTACACCTTC.

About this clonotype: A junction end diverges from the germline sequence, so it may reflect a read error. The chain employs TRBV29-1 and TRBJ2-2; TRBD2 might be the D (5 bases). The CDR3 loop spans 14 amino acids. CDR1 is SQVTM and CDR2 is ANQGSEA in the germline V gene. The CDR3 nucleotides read TGCAGCGTTGAGGATTGGAGAAACACCGGGGAGCTGTTCTTT. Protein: CSVEDWRNTGELFF.

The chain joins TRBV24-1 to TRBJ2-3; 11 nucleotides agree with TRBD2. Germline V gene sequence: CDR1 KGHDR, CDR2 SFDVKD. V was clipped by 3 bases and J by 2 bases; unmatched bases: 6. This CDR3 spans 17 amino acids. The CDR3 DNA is TGTGCCACCAGTGATCTAACTAGCGGGGGAGACACAGATACGCAGTATTTT. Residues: CATSDLTSGGDTDTQYF.

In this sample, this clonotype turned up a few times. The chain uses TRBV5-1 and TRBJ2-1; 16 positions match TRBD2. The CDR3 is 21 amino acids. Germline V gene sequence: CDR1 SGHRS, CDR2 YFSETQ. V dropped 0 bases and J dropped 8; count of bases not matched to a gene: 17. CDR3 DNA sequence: TGCGCCAGCAGCTTGGAGGTTTGGGGGACTAGCGGGGGGGCCTCGCTGCATGAGCAGTTCTTC. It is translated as CASSLEVWGTSGGASLHEQFF.

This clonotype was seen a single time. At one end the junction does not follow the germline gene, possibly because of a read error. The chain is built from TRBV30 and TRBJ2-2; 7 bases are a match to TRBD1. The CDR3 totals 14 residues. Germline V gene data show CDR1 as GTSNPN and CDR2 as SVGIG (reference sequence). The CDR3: CARRLQGIGGELFF. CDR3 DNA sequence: TGTGCCCGGAGGCTACAGGGGATTGGTGGGGAGCTGTTTTTT.

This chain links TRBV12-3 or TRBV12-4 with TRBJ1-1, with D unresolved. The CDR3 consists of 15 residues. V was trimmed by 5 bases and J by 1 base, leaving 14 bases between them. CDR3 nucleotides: TGTGCCAGCAGTCTTGATGGATTACCGAACACTGAAGCTTTCTTT. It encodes CASSLDGLPNTEAFF.

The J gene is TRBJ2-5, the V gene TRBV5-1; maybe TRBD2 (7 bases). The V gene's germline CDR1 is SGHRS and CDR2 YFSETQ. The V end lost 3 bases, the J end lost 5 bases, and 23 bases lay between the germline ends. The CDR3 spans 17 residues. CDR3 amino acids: CASSWSIGGPERETQYF. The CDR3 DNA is TGCGCCAGCAGCTGGAGTATCGGGGGGCCGGAACGGGAGACCCAGTACTTC. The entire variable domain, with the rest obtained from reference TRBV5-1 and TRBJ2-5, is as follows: KAGVTQTPRYLIKTRGQQVTLSCSPISGHRSVSWYQQTPGQGLQFLFEYFSETQRNKGNFPGRFSGRQFSNSRSEMNVSTLELGDSALYLCASSWSIGGPERETQYFGPGTRLLVL.

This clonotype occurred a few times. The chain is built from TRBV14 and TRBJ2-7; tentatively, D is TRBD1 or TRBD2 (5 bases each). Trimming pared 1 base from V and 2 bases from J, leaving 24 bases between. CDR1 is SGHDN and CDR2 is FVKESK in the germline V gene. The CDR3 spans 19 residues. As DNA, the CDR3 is TGTGCCAGCAGCCAAGGGACTCGGGGCTCCTCTCGCATCGCCTACGAGCAGTACTTC. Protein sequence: CASSQGTRGSSRIAYEQYF.

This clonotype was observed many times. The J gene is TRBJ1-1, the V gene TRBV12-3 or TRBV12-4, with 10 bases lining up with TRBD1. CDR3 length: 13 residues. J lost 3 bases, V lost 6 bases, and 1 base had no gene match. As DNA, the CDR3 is TGTGCCAGCAGCGGGACAGGGGACACTGAAGCTTTCTTT. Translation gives CASSGTGDTEAFF.

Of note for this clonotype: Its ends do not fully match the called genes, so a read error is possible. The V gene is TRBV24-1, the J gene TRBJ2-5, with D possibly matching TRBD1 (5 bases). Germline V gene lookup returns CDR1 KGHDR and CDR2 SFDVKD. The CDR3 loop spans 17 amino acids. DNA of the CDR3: TGTGCCTCCAGTGATCCTCCTCGACAGAAATTACAAGAGACCCAGTACTTC. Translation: CASSDPPRQKLQETQYF.